This entry is about one T cell receptor (beta chain). This sample is part of a study of shared clonotypes between healthy human individuals. Donors were healthy HIV-negative adults without recently reported acute infections or vaccinations. Profiled with immunoSEQ multiplex PCR; TCRdb holds only in-frame clones, not every one. Altogether more than 2 million clones are present, 90% to 95% being singletons, with the ten largest covering under 0.15%. Germline V gives CDR1 SGHNT, CDR2 YYREEE (reference sequence). Trimming took 4 bases from V and 8 from J; bases not matched to a gene: 5. The CDR3 extends over 13 amino acids.

Sequencing input: naive CD4+ T cells sorted from blood. Subset here: CD45RA+ positively selected. The TCR originated in a man aged 18 to 29 in good health. This chain connects TRBV5-4 to TRBJ1-2; 10 positions match TRBD1. This CDR3 reads CASSTDRGNGYTF. In nucleotides, the CDR3 is TGTGCCAGCAGCACGGACAGGGGGAACGGCTACACCTTC.